The next 30 T cell receptor beta chains were all read from a single sample in a study of read filtering for tumor transcriptome and immune sequencing. This library used roughly 400 ng RNA and molecular barcoded adaptors spanning alpha/delta and beta/gamma chains. From the reads, TCRdb called clonotypes with MiXCR, one entry per CDR3 protein. The data hold about 24,000 distinct CDR3 sequences, with more than 20% observed a single time. The material sequenced was a population of CD138-negative cells sorted from bone marrow. These receptors were taken from a donor aged 40 or over with multiple myeloma.

This clonotype came up many times. This chain joins TRBV20-1 and TRBJ2-3; TRBD2 is a possible D gene (5 bases). The CDR3 contains 13 residues. The germline V gene encodes CDR1 DFQATT and CDR2 SNEGSKA (reference sequence). Between the trimmed V and J ends, which lost 4 bases and 0 bases, there was a span of 8 bases. CDR3 sequence reads: CSATQRSTDTQYF. CDR3 DNA sequence: TGCAGTGCTACCCAGCGGAGCACAGATACGCAGTATTTT.

This clonotype showed up many times. This chain connects TRBV3-1 to TRBJ2-3, with TRBD2 identical over 8 bases. From germline, CDR1 is LGHDT and CDR2 YNNKEL (reference sequence). The CDR3 loop spans 15 amino acids. The junction had 5 bases not matched to a gene; V was cut back by 2 bases and J by 4 bases. The CDR3 DNA is TGTGCCAGCAGCCAACGAGCGGGAGCGGCAGATACGCAGTATTTT. Encoded protein: CASSQRAGAADTQYF.

This clonotype is a singleton in its sample. V gene TRBV2 combines with J gene TRBJ2-5, with D hard to call. The CDR3 contains 13 residues. V was shortened by 9 bases and J by 4 bases, with 15 bases between the two germline ends. Germline V gene sequence: CDR1 SNHLY, CDR2 FYNNEI. The CDR3 DNA sequence: TGTGCCAGTGTCGGGCCTCGCGGAGAGACCCAGTACTTC. It yields the protein CASVGPRGETQYF. The full variable domain, completed using reference TRBV2 and TRBJ2-5, is EPEVTQTPSHQVTQMGQEVILRCVPISNHLYFYWYRQILGQKVEFLVSFYNNEISEKSEIFDDQFSVERPDGSNFTLKIRSTKLEDSAMYFCASVGPRGETQYFGPGTRLLVL.

Details on this clonotype: A junction boundary mismatches the germline segment, possibly from a read error. The V call is TRBV7-9, the J call TRBJ2-2, with D possibly TRBD2 on 5 matching bases. Germline CDR1 and CDR2: SEHNR and FQNEAQ (reference sequence). The CDR3 is 15 residues long. DNA of the CDR3: TGTGCCATCAGCTTAGGGAGTCTGAACACCGGCGAGCTGTTTTTT. Its protein is CAISLGSLNTGELFF.

This clonotype has at least ten counts. The chain uses TRBV10-3 and TRBJ2-1; D possibly matches TRBD1 or TRBD2 (5 bases each). Trimming left V 0 bases short and J 0 bases short, with 12 bases between. Germline-derived CDR1 and CDR2 are ENHRY and SYGVKD. This CDR3 is built from 17 residues. In nucleotides, the CDR3 is TGTGCCATCAGTGAGTCGCGGACGGGACGCTCCTACAATGAGCAGTTCTTC. Protein sequence: CAISESRTGRSYNEQFF.

This clonotype was seen many times. A read error is possible here, since a much larger clone lies one base away. V and J are TRBV5-1 and TRBJ2-1, with no clear D. CDR3 size: 12 residues. Germline loops: CDR1 SGHRS, CDR2 YFSETQ. CDR3 DNA: TGCGCCAGCAGCTTTCCCGCTAATGAGCAGCTCTTC. Protein product: CASSFPANEQLF.

This rearrangement joins TRBV28 to TRBJ2-3; 7 nucleotides align to TRBD2. The junction had 8 bases not matched to a gene; V was cut back by 3 bases and J by 5 bases. This CDR3 spans 15 amino acids. The germline CDR1 and CDR2 sequences are MDHEN and SYDVKM. For the CDR3, the DNA is TGTGCCAGCAGTTTTAAGGGACTACGCATAGATACGCAGTATTTT. Its protein is CASSFKGLRIDTQYF.

The chain is built from TRBV28 and TRBJ2-1; 13 bases fit TRBD2. The CDR3 totals 14 residues. The germline CDR1 and CDR2 sequences are MDHEN and SYDVKM. The V gene end was trimmed by 8 bases and the J gene end by 8 bases; junction bases not matched to a gene: 6. The CDR3 here is CASWTSGSRDEQFF. CDR3 in DNA: TGTGCCAGCTGGACTAGCGGGAGTCGGGATGAGCAGTTCTTC. Full variable domain (remainder filled in from reference TRBV28 and TRBJ2-1): DVKVTQSSRYLVKRTGEKVFLECVQDMDHENMFWYRQDPGLGLRLIYFSYDVKMKEKGDIPEGYSVSREKKERFSLILESASTNQTSMYLCASWTSGSRDEQFFGPGTRLTVL.

This clonotype came up a few times. A much larger clonotype is one base distant, so this may be a read error. The chain has TRBV20-1 and TRBJ2-2; D perhaps matches TRBD2 (5 bases). V was trimmed by 2 bases and J by 7 bases, leaving 11 bases between them. Germline V gene sequence: CDR1 DFQATT, CDR2 SNEGSKA (reference sequence). This CDR3 comprises 13 residues. The DNA for the CDR3 is TGCAGTGCTAGACCCCGCGGGCGCGGGGAGCTGTTTTTT. This translates into CSARPRGRGELFF.

The CDR3 here is CASSLLTGEINEKLFF. The DNA for the CDR3 is TGTGCCAGCAGCTTGTTAACAGGGGAAATTAACGAAAAACTGTTTTTT. The rearrangement links TRBV7-2 to TRBJ1-4; TRBD1 matches 7 bases. V lost 3 bases to trimming and J lost 8 bases; unmatched junction nucleotides: 12. This CDR3 is built from 16 residues. Germline V CDR1 and CDR2: SGHTA, FQGNSA.

The chain recombines TRBV2 with TRBJ2-7; D may match TRBD1 or TRBD2 (5 bases each). In germline, CDR1 is SNHLY, CDR2 FYNNEI. The CDR3 spans 13 residues. CDR3 sequence reads: CASPPGRALEQYF. As DNA, the CDR3 is TGTGCTAGTCCACCGGGACGGGCACTCGAGCAGTACTTC.

This clonotype has ten or more counts. This chain uses TRBV29-1 with TRBJ2-1, with TRBD2 identical over 9 bases. V shed 7 bases and J 2 bases; nucleotides not matched to a gene: 6. Per the germline V gene, CDR1 is SQVTM and CDR2 is ANQGSEA. This CDR3 has 14 amino acids. CDR3 loop: CSARGLATYNEQFF. CDR3 in DNA: TGCAGCGCGCGTGGACTAGCGACCTACAATGAGCAGTTCTTC.

V gene TRBV27 combines with J gene TRBJ2-2; 7 bases align to TRBD2. The junction had 14 bases not matched to a gene; V was cut back by 0 bases and J by 7 bases. Per the germline V gene, CDR1 is MNHEY and CDR2 is SMNVEV (reference sequence). This CDR3 comprises 18 residues. CDR3 region: CASSLSIRHGAGDGELFF. The CDR3 DNA reads as TGTGCCAGCAGTTTATCGATCCGACACGGCGCGGGGGACGGGGAGCTGTTTTTT.

This clonotype was seen repeatedly, ten times or more. Written as DNA, the CDR3 is TGTGCCAGCAGTGATATGTCAGACACAGATACGCAGTATTTT. It encodes CASSDMSDTDTQYF. This chain connects TRBV2 to TRBJ2-3; no clear D gene. CDR3 length equals 14 residues. V was cut by 3 bases and J by 2 bases, with 9 bases left in between. Germline loops: CDR1 SNHLY, CDR2 FYNNEI.

The chain joins TRBV19 to TRBJ2-1; TRBD2 might be the D (5 bases). Germline V gene data show CDR1 as LNHDA and CDR2 as SQIVND (reference sequence). Trimming removed 3 bases at V and 9 bases at J, with 18 bases between. The CDR3 is 15 residues long. This CDR3 reads CASSIRSWENSEQFF. CDR3 sequence (DNA): TGTGCCAGTAGTATCAGAAGCTGGGAGAACAGTGAGCAGTTCTTC.

This clonotype has at least ten counts. V usage is TRBV29-1 and J usage is TRBJ2-2; 10 bases match TRBD2. Germline values: CDR1 SQVTM, CDR2 ANQGSEA. This CDR3 has 14 amino acids. V shed 6 bases, J shed 3 bases, and the junction held 4 bases outside the gene matches. CDR3: CSVRTSGYTGELFF. CDR3 nucleotides: TGCAGCGTCCGGACTAGCGGTTACACCGGGGAGCTGTTTTTT.

This clonotype appeared a few times. The chain is built from TRBV11-3 and TRBJ2-4; 9 nucleotides line up with TRBD2. The CDR3 extends over 16 amino acids. With V trimmed by 1 base and J by 2 bases, 3 bases remained unmatched. Looked up from germline, CDR1 is SGHNT and CDR2 is YENEEA. CDR3 region: CASSLGSGSSKNIQYF. Written as DNA, the CDR3 is TGTGCCAGCAGCTTAGGTAGCGGGAGTTCCAAAAACATTCAGTACTTC.

This clonotype was observed many times. The chain is built from TRBV28 and TRBJ2-5, with unresolved D. Between the trimmed V and J ends, which lost 1 base and 2 bases, there was a span of 5 bases. The germline gives CDR1 MDHEN, CDR2 SYDVKM. The CDR3 contains 13 residues. The DNA of the CDR3 is TGTGCCAGCAGTTTATTTCCTCAAGAGACCCAGTACTTC. Protein sequence: CASSLFPQETQYF.

This clonotype was counted many times. The germline gene is not matched at one end of the junction; a read error may be the cause. The CDR3: CSVEVPSTRDF. The CDR3 DNA is TGCAGCGTTGAAGTGCCCTCGACTAGAGATTTT. J is TRBJ2-3 and V is TRBV29-1; a possible D gene is TRBD2 (6 bases). The germline V gene has CDR1 SQVTM and CDR2 ANQGSEA. The CDR3 has 11 amino acids.

This clonotype has just a few counts. V is TRBV2 and J is TRBJ2-1, with D possibly being TRBD1 (5 bases). Trimming stripped 4 bases from V and 7 bases from J, with 17 bases between. Germline values: CDR1 SNHLY, CDR2 FYNNEI. This CDR3 region has 15 residues. The CDR3 here is CASSGMGLPGNEQFF. CDR3 nucleotide sequence: TGTGCCAGCAGTGGTATGGGCCTCCCAGGGAATGAGCAGTTCTTC.

In regard to this clonotype: At one of its ends the junction is not consistent with the germline gene, which may arise from a read error. J is TRBJ2-1 and V is TRBV9; a possible D gene is TRBD2 (6 bases). Germline V gene sequence: CDR1 SGDLS, CDR2 YYNGEE. CDR3 size: 14 residues. The CDR3 DNA is TGTGCCAGCAGCCGGGACTCCCTCTACGATGAGCAGTTCTTC. This encodes CASSRDSLYDEQFF.

In the case of this clonotype: It differs at one base from a far larger clone, so likely a read error. The chain has TRBV28 and TRBJ2-1, with D unclear. The CDR3 sequence is 11 residues long. Germline CDR1 is MDHEN and CDR2 is SYDVKM. The CDR3 DNA is TGTGCCGGCAGTTTCAGCATCGAGCAGTTCTTC. This translates into CAGSFSIEQFF.

This clonotype was seen many times. The rearrangement joins TRBV30 to TRBJ1-1; a weak D match, TRBD1 (6 bases). The CDR3 extends over 12 amino acids. V was cut by 8 bases and J by 1 base, with 11 bases left in between. Germline assignment: CDR1 GTSNPN and CDR2 SVGIG (reference sequence). The CDR3 DNA reads TGTGCCCGGGGGCACCCGAACACTGAAGCTTTCTTT. Translated: CARGHPNTEAFF.

This clonotype has ten or more counts. The V call is TRBV7-6, the J call TRBJ2-7; tentative D call: TRBD1 (5 bases). V lost 5 bases, J lost 6 bases, and 14 bases lay in between. CDR1 and CDR2 from the germline V gene are SGHVS and FNYEAQ. The CDR3 loop spans 13 amino acids. CDR3 loop: CASSPGPGGEQYF. The DNA of the CDR3 is TGTGCCAGCAGCCCAGGGCCGGGTGGCGAGCAGTACTTC.

In nucleotides, the CDR3 is TGTGCCAGCAGCTTAGCAGCGGGACGTTCTCGGAATGAGCAGTTCTTC. Its protein is CASSLAAGRSRNEQFF. The chain carries TRBV7-2 and TRBJ2-1, with 7 bases fitting TRBD2. Germline loops: CDR1 SGHTA, CDR2 FQGNSA. The CDR3 has 16 amino acids. V trimming: 0 bases; J trimming: 7 bases; junction bases outside the gene matches: 9.

This clonotype was observed at least ten times. The rearrangement uses TRBV7-9 and TRBJ2-5, with 8 bases aligning to TRBD2. CDR1 is SEHNR and CDR2 is FQNEAQ in the germline V gene (reference sequence). CDR3 length: 13 amino acids. V lost 2 bases and J lost 9; bases outside the gene matches: 5. This CDR3 is CASSLNGRESQYF. The CDR3 nucleotides are TGTGCCAGCAGCTTAAACGGGAGGGAGTCCCAGTACTTC.

CDR3 residues: CASSLTSGNTGELFF. The DNA of the CDR3 is TGTGCCAGCAGCTTAACTAGCGGGAACACCGGGGAGCTGTTTTTT. The chain carries TRBV7-3 and TRBJ2-2; possible D gene TRBD2, 6 bases. Trimming took 0 bases from V and 1 from J, leaving 6 bases between them. The CDR3 has 15 amino acids. Germline V gene data show CDR1 as SGHTA and CDR2 as FQGTGA.

At least ten counts were recorded for this clonotype. V is TRBV28 and J is TRBJ2-2, with TRBD1 identical over 7 bases. V lost 7 bases to trimming and J lost 4 bases; unmatched junction nucleotides: 6. CDR3 size: 14 residues. From germline, CDR1 is MDHEN and CDR2 SYDVKM. The CDR3 DNA reads TGTGCCAGCATTTCGGGACAGCTCACCGGGGAGCTGTTTTTT. It yields the protein CASISGQLTGELFF.

This clonotype has at least ten counts. The chain has TRBV18 and TRBJ2-7; TRBD2 matches at 8 bases. The CDR3 consists of 12 residues. Trimming cost V 3 bases and J 7 bases; bases outside gene matches: 2. Germline CDR1 KGHSH, CDR2 LQKENI. This CDR3 reads CASSPTSEEQYF. The CDR3 bases are TGTGCCAGCTCACCGACTAGCGAGGAGCAGTACTTC.

In its sample, this clonotype was seen many times. V gene TRBV7-3 combines with J gene TRBJ2-1; 8 bases line up with TRBD2. The germline V gene has CDR1 SGHTA and CDR2 FQGTGA. V shed 5 bases, J shed 6 bases, and the junction held 9 bases outside the gene matches. This CDR3 region has 15 residues. Here the CDR3 reads CASSLQAGVGNEQFF. DNA of the CDR3: TGTGCCAGCAGCCTCCAAGCGGGAGTGGGCAATGAGCAGTTCTTC.